This passage covers 14 T cell receptor beta chains from one sample sequenced in a study of T cell responses to AZD1222 COVID-19 vaccine. Libraries were prepared by immunoSEQ multiplex PCR; TCRdb keeps only in-frame clonotypes and omits some of them. The sample gives tens of thousands of clones, about nine tenths of which show up once; about 10% is in the top ten. This specimen consisted of peripheral blood, obtained on day 0 of AZD1222 vaccination. These TCRs come from an adult in good health.

The gene calls are TRBV12-3 or TRBV12-4 and TRBJ2-3; D remains ambiguous. This CDR3 spans 13 amino acids. V was shortened by 3 bases and J by 1 base, with 5 bases between the two germline ends. CDR3 loop: CASSFSGTDTQYF. The CDR3 DNA follows: TGTGCCAGCAGTTTCAGTGGCACAGATACGCAGTATTTT.

J is TRBJ1-2 and V is TRBV5-1; 12 nucleotides line up with TRBD1. CDR3 length: 17 residues. CDR1 and CDR2 from the germline V gene are SGHRS and YFSETQ. J was trimmed by 1 base and V by 5 bases; bases with no gene match: 9. The CDR3 here is CASSLRDRGLFNYGYTF. The CDR3 nucleotides are TGCGCCAGCAGTCTCCGGGACAGGGGGCTCTTTAACTATGGCTACACCTTC.

This rearrangement joins TRBV6-5 to TRBJ2-7, with 9 bases matching TRBD1. CDR1 MNHEY and CDR2 SVGAGI come from the germline V gene. This CDR3 is 15 amino acids long. Trimming took 2 bases from V and 5 from J; bases not matched to a gene: 7. In DNA form, the CDR3 reads TGTGCCAGCAGTTACAGAGGACAGGGGCGCGACGAGCAGTACTTC. This codes for CASSYRGQGRDEQYF.

The chain recombines TRBV27 with TRBJ2-1; D possibly corresponds to TRBD2 (6 bases). The CDR3 is 15 residues long. Germline CDR1 is MNHEY and CDR2 is SMNVEV (reference sequence). Trimming removed 3 bases from V and 0 bases from J, with 9 bases in between. The CDR3 loop is CASSFGGSSYNEQFF. The CDR3 region has the DNA TGTGCCAGCAGTTTCGGGGGTAGCTCCTACAATGAGCAGTTCTTC.

The chain uses TRBV24-1 and TRBJ1-2, with unresolved D. The CDR3 is 13 residues long. Germline CDR1 and CDR2: KGHDR and SFDVKD. The V end was cut by 6 bases, the J end by 4 bases, with 11 bases between. The CDR3 bases are TGTGCCACCAGTAGTGGTTCTGCCTATGGCTACACCTTC. It codes for CATSSGSAYGYTF.

The chain joins TRBV7-9 to TRBJ2-7, with TRBD1 matching 8 bases. After removal of 4 bases from V and 0 bases from J, the junction contained 5 bases not matched to a gene. CDR1 is SEHNR and CDR2 is FQNEAQ in the germline V gene (reference sequence). CDR3 length: 15 residues. CDR3 loop: CASSSGQGGSYEQYF. CDR3 coding DNA: TGTGCCAGCAGCTCCGGACAGGGCGGCTCCTACGAGCAGTACTTC.

V usage is TRBV28 and J usage is TRBJ2-7; 7 bases agree with TRBD1. Germline assignment: CDR1 MDHEN and CDR2 SYDVKM. V lost 6 bases to trimming and J lost 4 bases; unmatched junction nucleotides: 6. This CDR3 is 13 amino acids long. CDR3 nucleotides: TGTGCCAGCAGGCCGACAGGGCTTTACGAGCAGTACTTC. Translated, it gives CASRPTGLYEQYF.

CDR3 nucleotide sequence: TGCGCCAGCAGGGGGGAAGGCTATGGCTACACCTTC. Translated, it gives CASRGEGYGYTF. This sequence joins TRBV5-1 and TRBJ1-2, with D perhaps TRBD1 (5 bases). Deletions cut 5 bases from V and 4 bases from J, with 9 bases between. Germline CDR1 reads SGHRS; CDR2 reads YFSETQ. The CDR3 loop spans 12 amino acids.

A remark on this clone: This sample includes further DNA sequences coding for the same CDR3. V is TRBV28 and J is TRBJ2-5; D uncertain. The CDR3 is 11 residues long. CDR1 is MDHEN and CDR2 is SYDVKM in the germline V gene. Trimming cost V 4 bases and J 5 bases, with 5 bases left between them. In DNA, the CDR3 is TGTGCCAGCAGTTCCCCGGAGACCCAGTACTTC. Translated, it gives CASSSPETQYF.

The rearrangement links TRBV11-2 to TRBJ1-2; possible D gene TRBD1, 5 bases. Germline-derived CDR1 and CDR2 are SGHAT and FQNNGV. CDR3 size: 14 residues. V was trimmed by 4 bases and J by 5 bases, leaving 14 bases between them. CDR3 region: CASSSSGGGYGYTF. DNA of the CDR3: TGTGCCAGCAGCTCAAGTGGGGGAGGGTATGGCTACACCTTC.

J is TRBJ2-7 and V is TRBV6-5; either TRBD1 or TRBD2 may fit D (5 bases each). Germline CDR1 reads MNHEY; CDR2 reads SVGAGI. The CDR3 sequence is 14 residues long. V was cut by 7 bases and J by 6 bases, with 19 bases left in between. This CDR3 is CASKGTGPAVEQYF. The CDR3 coding sequence is TGTGCCAGCAAAGGGACGGGTCCGGCAGTCGAGCAGTACTTC.

This clone was counted a single time. J is TRBJ1-5 and V is TRBV19, with a possible D match to TRBD1 (5 bases). Germline V gene sequence: CDR1 LNHDA, CDR2 SQIVND (reference sequence). CDR3 length: 14 residues. V shed 6 bases and J shed 2 bases, with 11 bases lying between them. This CDR3 reads CASSGTPGNQPQHF. The CDR3 nucleotides are TGTGCCAGTAGCGGGACGCCCGGCAATCAGCCCCAGCATTTT. The complete variable domain, with remaining parts taken from reference TRBV19 and TRBJ1-5, reads DGGITQSPKYLFRKEGQNVTLSCEQNLNHDAMYWYRQDPGQGLRLIYYSQIVNDFQKGDIAEGYSVSREKKESFPLTVTSAQKNPTAFYLCASSGTPGNQPQHFGDGTRLSIL.

About this clone itself: At the DNA level, this CDR3 is encoded by other sequences in the same sample as well. The gene calls are TRBV6-6 and TRBJ1-4; perhaps TRBD1 as D (5 bases). This CDR3 has 15 amino acids. Germline V gene data show CDR1 as MNHNY and CDR2 as SVGAGI (reference sequence). Trimming took off 0 bases at V and 2 bases at J, with 7 bases between the two ends. The CDR3 DNA sequence: TGTGCCAGCAGTTACTCACGGGGCACTAATGAAAAACTGTTTTTT. Amino acid sequence: CASSYSRGTNEKLFF.

J is TRBJ1-5 and V is TRBV6-1; D is undetermined. The CDR3 covers 15 residues. Germline assignment: CDR1 MNHNS and CDR2 SASEGT. Between the trimmed V and J ends, which lost 3 bases and 0 bases, there was a span of 9 bases. This chain's CDR3 is CASSEGSLSNQPQHF. CDR3 DNA sequence: TGTGCCAGCAGTGAGGGGAGCCTTAGCAATCAGCCCCAGCATTTT.